This TCR beta chain was sequenced for a study of OX40 agonist ivuxolimab in advanced cancers. Looking at the study overall: Aged roughly 23 to 85 with a mean of 60 years, they were less than 90% male.

Germline assignment: CDR1 SGHNT and CDR2 YYREEE (reference sequence). The CDR3 has 16 amino acids. Losses at the gene ends were 1 base for V and 6 bases for J; bases not matched to a gene: 5. Repertoires were generated with immunoSEQ multiplex PCR, while TCRdb's copy carries only in-frame clones and drops some. The sample includes some 100,000 clones, approximately 90% seen only once; the top ten take 1.5% to 2%. The chain is built from TRBV5-4 and TRBJ2-1; 12 nucleotides align to TRBD2. This sequence was found in an adult with an advanced solid tumor such as melanoma, head and neck, liver or kidney cancer. Sequencing was performed on CD4+ or CD8+ T cells sorted from blood, taken in a trial of the OX40 agonist ivuxolimab. The CDR3 coding sequence is TGTGCCAGCAGCTTGAGACTAGCGGGAGCCGGCAATGAGCAGTTCTTC. Its protein product is CASSLRLAGAGNEQFF.